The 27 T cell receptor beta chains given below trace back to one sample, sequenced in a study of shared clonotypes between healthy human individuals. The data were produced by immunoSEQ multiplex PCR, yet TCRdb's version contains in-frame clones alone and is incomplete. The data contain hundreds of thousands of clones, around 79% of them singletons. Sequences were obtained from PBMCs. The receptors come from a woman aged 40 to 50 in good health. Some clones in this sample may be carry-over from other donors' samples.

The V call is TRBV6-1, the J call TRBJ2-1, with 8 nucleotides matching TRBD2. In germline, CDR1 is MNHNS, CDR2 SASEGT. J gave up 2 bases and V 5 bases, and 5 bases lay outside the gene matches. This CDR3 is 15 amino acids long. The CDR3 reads CASSQTSATYNEQFF. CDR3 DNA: TGTGCCAGCAGTCAGACTAGCGCAACCTACAATGAGCAGTTCTTC.

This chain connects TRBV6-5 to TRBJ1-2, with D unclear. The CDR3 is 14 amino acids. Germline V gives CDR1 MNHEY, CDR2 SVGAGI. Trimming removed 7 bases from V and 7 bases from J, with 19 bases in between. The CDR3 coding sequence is TGTGCCAGCAACGGACGCCCCGGAGCAGGTGGCTACACCTTC. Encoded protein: CASNGRPGAGGYTF.

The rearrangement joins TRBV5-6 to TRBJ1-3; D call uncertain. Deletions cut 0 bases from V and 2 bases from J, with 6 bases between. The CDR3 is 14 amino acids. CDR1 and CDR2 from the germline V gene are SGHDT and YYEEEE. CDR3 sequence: CASSLAAPGNTIYF. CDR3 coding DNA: TGTGCCAGCAGCTTGGCAGCTCCTGGAAACACCATATATTTT. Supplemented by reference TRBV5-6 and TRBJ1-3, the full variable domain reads DAGVTQSPTHLIKTRGQQVTLRCSPKSGHDTVSWYQQALGQGPQFIFQYYEEEERQRGNFPDRFSGHQFPNYSSELNVNALLLGDSALYLCASSLAAPGNTIYFGEGSWLTVV.

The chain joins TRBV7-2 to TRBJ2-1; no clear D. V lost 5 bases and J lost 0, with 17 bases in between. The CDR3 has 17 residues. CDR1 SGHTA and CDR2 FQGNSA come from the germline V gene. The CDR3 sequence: CASSPVWYQSSYNEQFF. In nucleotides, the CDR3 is TGTGCCAGCAGCCCCGTATGGTACCAGAGCTCCTACAATGAGCAGTTCTTC.

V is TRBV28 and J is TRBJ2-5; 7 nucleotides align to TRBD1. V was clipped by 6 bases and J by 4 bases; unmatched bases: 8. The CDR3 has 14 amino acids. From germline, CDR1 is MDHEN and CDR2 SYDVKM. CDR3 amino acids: CASSLRAGGETQYF. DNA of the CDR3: TGTGCCAGCAGCCTAAGGGCAGGGGGAGAGACCCAGTACTTC.

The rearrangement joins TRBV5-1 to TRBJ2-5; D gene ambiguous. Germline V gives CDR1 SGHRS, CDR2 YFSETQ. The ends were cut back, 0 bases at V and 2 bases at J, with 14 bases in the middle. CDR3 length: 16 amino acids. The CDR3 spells CASSLVLRNTQETQYF. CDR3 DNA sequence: TGCGCCAGCAGCTTGGTTTTGCGGAATACTCAAGAGACCCAGTACTTC.

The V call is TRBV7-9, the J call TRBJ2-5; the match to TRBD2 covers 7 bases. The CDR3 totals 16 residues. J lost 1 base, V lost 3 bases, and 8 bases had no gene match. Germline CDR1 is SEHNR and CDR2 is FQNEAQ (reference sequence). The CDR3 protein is CASSFPRSSGQETQYF. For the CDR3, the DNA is TGTGCCAGCAGCTTCCCCAGGTCTAGCGGCCAAGAGACCCAGTACTTC.

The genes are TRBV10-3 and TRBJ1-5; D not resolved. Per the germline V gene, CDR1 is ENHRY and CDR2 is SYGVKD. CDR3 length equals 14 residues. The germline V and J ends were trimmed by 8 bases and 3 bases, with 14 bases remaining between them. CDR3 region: CAISETGINQPQHF. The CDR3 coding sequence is TGTGCCATCTCCGAAACGGGGATCAATCAGCCCCAGCATTTT.

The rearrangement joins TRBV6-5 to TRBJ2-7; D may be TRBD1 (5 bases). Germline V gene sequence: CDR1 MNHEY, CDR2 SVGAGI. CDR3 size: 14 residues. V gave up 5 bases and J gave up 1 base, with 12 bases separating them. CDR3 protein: CASSKVDRSYEQYF. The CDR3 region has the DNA TGTGCCAGCAGTAAGGTTGACAGATCCTACGAGCAGTACTTC.

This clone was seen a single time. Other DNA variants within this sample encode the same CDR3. CDR3 sequence (DNA): TGTGCCAGCTCACCGCCCTACAATGAGCAGTTCTTC. This translates into CASSPPYNEQFF. The chain couples TRBV18 to TRBJ2-1; D is uncertain. Trimming cost V 3 bases and J 2 bases, with 2 bases left between them. The CDR3 extends over 12 amino acids. Looked up from germline, CDR1 is KGHSH and CDR2 is LQKENI.

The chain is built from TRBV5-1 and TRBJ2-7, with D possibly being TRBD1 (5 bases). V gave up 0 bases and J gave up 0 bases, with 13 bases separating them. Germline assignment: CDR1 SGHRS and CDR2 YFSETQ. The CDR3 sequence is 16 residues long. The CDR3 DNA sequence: TGCGCCAGCAGCTTGGACTTGACAGTAAGCTCCTACGAGCAGTACTTC. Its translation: CASSLDLTVSSYEQYF.

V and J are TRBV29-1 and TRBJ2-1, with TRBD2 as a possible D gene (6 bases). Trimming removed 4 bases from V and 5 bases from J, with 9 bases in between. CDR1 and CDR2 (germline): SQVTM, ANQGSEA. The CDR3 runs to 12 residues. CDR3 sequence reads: CSVVAANNEQFF. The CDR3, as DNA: TGCAGCGTTGTAGCGGCCAACAATGAGCAGTTCTTC.

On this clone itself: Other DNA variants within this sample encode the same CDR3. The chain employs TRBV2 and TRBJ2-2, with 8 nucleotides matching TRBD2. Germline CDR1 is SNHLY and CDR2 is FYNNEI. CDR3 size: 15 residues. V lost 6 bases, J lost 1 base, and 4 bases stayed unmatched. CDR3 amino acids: CASRRGEVNTGELFF. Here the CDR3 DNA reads TGTGCCAGCAGGCGGGGGGAGGTGAACACCGGGGAGCTGTTTTTT.

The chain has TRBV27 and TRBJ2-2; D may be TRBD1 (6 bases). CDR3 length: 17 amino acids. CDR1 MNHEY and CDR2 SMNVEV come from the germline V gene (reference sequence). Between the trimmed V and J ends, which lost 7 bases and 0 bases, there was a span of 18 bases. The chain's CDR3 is CASTSFIRTANTGELFF. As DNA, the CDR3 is TGTGCCAGCACTTCTTTTATCCGGACAGCGAACACCGGGGAGCTGTTTTTT.

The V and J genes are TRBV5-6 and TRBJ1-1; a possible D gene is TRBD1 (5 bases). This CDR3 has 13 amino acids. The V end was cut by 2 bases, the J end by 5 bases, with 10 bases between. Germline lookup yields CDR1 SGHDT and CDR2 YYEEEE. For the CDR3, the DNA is TGTGCCAGCAGCTTCGCGGGGCAGACTGAAGCTTTCTTT. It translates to CASSFAGQTEAFF.

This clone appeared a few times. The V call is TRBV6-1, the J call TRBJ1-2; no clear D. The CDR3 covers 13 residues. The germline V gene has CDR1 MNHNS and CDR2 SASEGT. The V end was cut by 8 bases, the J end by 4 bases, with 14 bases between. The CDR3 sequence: CASRPDRPYGYTF. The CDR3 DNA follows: TGTGCCAGCCGCCCGGACCGCCCCTATGGCTACACCTTC.

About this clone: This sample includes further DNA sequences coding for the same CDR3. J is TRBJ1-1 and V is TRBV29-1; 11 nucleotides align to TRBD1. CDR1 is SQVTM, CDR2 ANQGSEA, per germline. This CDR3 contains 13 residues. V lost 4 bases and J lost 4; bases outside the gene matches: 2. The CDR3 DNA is TGCAGCGTTGTGGGACAGGGGGGCACTGAAGCTTTCTTT. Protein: CSVVGQGGTEAFF.

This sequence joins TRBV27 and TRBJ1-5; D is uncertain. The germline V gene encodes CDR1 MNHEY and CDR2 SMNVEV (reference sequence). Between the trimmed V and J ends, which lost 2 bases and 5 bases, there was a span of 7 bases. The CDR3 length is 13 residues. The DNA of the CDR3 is TGTGCCAGCAGTTTAAGAGGCGATCAGCCCCAGCATTTT. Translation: CASSLRGDQPQHF.

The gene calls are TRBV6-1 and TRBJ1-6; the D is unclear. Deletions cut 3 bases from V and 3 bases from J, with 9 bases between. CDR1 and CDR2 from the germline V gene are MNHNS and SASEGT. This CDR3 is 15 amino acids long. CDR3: CASSDGQIYNSPLHF. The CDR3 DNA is TGTGCCAGCAGTGACGGGCAGATCTATAATTCACCCCTCCACTTT.

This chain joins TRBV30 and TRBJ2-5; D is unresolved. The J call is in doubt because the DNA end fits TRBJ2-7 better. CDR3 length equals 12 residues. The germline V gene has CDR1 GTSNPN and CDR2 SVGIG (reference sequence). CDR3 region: CAWSPRSAEQYF. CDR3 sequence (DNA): TGTGCCTGGAGTCCCCGCTCGGCCGAGCAGTACTTC.

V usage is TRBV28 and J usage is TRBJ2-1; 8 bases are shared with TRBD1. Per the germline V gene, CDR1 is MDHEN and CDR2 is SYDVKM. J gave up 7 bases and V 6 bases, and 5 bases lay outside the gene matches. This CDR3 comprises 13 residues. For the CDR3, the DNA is TGTGCCAGCAGGCGACAGGGGTGGAATGAGCAGTTCTTC. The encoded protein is CASRRQGWNEQFF. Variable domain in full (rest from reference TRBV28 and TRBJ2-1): DVKVTQSSRYLVKRTGEKVFLECVQDMDHENMFWYRQDPGLGLRLIYFSYDVKMKEKGDIPEGYSVSREKKERFSLILESASTNQTSMYLCASRRQGWNEQFFGPGTRLTVL.

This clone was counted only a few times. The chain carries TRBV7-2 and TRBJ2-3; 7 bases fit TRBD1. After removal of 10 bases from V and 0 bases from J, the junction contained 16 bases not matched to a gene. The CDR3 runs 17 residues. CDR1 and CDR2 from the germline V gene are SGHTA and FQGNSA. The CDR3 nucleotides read TGTGCCACCCCAAGTCTTCTGGGACAGCCGAGCACAGATACGCAGTATTTT. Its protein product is CATPSLLGQPSTDTQYF.

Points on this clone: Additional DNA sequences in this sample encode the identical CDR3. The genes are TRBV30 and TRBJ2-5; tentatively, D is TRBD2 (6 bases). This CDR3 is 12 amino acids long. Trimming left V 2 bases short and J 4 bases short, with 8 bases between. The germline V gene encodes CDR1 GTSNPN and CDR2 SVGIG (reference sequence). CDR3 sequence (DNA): TGTGCCTGGAGTTCCGGGGGAGAGACCCAGTACTTC. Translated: CAWSSGGETQYF.

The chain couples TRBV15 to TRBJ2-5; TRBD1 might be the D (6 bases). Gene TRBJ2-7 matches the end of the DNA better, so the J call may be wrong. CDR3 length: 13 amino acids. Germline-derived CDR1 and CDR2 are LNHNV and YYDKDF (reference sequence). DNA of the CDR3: TGTGCCACCAGCAGAGATCAGGGGAACGAGCAGTACTTC. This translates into CATSRDQGNEQYF.

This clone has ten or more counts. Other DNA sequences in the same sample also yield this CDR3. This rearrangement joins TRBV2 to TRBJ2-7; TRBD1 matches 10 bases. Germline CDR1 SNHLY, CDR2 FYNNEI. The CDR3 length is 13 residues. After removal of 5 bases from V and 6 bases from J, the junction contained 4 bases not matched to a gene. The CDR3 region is CASSRDRGGEQYF. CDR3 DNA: TGTGCCAGCAGTCGGGACAGGGGCGGCGAGCAGTACTTC. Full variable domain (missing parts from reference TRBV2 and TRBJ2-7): EPEVTQTPSHQVTQMGQEVILRCVPISNHLYFYWYRQILGQKVEFLVSFYNNEISEKSEIFDDQFSVERPDGSNFTLKIRSTKLEDSAMYFCASSRDRGGEQYFGPGTRLTVT.

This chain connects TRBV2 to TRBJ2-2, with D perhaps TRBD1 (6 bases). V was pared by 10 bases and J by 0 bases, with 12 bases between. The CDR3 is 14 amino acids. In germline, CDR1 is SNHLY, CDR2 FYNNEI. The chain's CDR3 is CAIPTGTNTGELFF. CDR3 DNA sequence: TGTGCCATTCCGACAGGAACGAACACCGGGGAGCTGTTTTTT.

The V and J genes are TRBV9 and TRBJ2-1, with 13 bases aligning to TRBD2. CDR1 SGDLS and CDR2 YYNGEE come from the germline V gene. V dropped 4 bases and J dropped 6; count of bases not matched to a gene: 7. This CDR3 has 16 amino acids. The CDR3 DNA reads TGTGCCAGCAGCCTAAGCGGGACTAGCGGGGTCAATGAGCAGTTCTTC. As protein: CASSLSGTSGVNEQFF.